This T cell receptor (beta chain) was captured by sequencing in a study of blood T cell repertoires in COVID-19. Study details: Sites in the United States, Italy and Spain provided acute and convalescent COVID-19 samples.

Assay used: immunoSEQ multiplex PCR; TCRdb lists only in-frame clones, some missing. The top ten clones hold about 5% of a sample with under 350,000 clones, over 80% of them seen once. V lost 1 base and J lost 13; bases outside the gene matches: 5. Germline loops: CDR1 SGHVS, CDR2 FNYEAQ. CDR3 length: 14 amino acids. The sequence was collected from a man between 60 and 75 years old who had recovered from COVID-19. Sequenced material: peripheral blood. The V gene is TRBV7-6, the J gene TRBJ1-6; 9 bases match TRBD1. This CDR3 reads CASSLGQGVSPLHF. Here the CDR3 DNA reads TGTGCCAGCAGCTTAGGACAGGGGGTGAGTCCCCTCCACTTT. Complete variable domain (other parts from reference TRBV7-6 and TRBJ1-6): GAGVSQSPRYKVTKRGQDVALRCDPISGHVSLYWYRQALGQGPEFLTYFNYEAQQDKSGLPNDRFSAERPEGSISTLTIQRTEQRDSAMYRCASSLGQGVSPLHFGNGTRLTVT.